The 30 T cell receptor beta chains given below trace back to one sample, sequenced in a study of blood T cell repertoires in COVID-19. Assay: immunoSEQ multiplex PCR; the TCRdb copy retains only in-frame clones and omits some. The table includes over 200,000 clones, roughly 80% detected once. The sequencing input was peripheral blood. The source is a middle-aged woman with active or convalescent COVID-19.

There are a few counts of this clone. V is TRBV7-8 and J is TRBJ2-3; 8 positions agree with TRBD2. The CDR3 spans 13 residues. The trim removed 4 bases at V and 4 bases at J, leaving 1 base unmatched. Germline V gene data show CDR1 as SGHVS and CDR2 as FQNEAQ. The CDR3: CASSSGRADTQYF. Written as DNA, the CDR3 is TGTGCCAGCAGCTCCGGGAGGGCAGATACGCAGTATTTT. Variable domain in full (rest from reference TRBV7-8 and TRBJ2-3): GAGVSQSPRYKVAKRGQDVALRCDPISGHVSLFWYQQALGQGPEFLTYFQNEAQLDKSGLPSDRFFAERPEGSVSTLKIQRTQQEDSAVYLCASSSGRADTQYFGPGTRLTVL.

Written as DNA, the CDR3 is TGTGCCAGTAGTCCCGGGACAGGGAACTATGGCTACACCTTC. It specifies CASSPGTGNYGYTF. V is TRBV19 and J is TRBJ1-2; 9 bases are a match to TRBD1. The germline CDR1 and CDR2 sequences are LNHDA and SQIVND (reference sequence). The junction had 3 bases not matched to a gene; V was cut back by 5 bases and J by 2 bases. CDR3 length: 14 amino acids.

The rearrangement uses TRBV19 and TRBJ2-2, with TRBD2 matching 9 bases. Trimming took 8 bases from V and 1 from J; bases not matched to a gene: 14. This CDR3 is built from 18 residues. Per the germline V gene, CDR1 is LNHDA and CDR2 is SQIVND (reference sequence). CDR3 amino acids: CASDPASGVLRNTGELFF. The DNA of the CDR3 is TGTGCCAGTGACCCGGCTAGCGGGGTCTTAAGGAACACCGGGGAGCTGTTTTTT.

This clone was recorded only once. The CDR3 nucleotides are TGTGCCACCAGTGCCCACAGGGGTAAGGACACCGGGGAGCTGTTTTTT. Translating gives CATSAHRGKDTGELFF. The chain recombines TRBV24-1 with TRBJ2-2; 7 positions agree with TRBD1. This CDR3 region has 16 residues. Trimming took 5 bases from V and 3 from J; bases not matched to a gene: 8. CDR1 is KGHDR, CDR2 SFDVKD, per germline.

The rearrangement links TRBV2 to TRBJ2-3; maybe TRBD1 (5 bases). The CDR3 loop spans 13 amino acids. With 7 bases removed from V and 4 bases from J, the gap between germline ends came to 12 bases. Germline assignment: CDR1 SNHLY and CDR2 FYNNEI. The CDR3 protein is CASNDQGADTQYF. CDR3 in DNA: TGTGCCAGCAACGACCAGGGCGCAGATACGCAGTATTTT.

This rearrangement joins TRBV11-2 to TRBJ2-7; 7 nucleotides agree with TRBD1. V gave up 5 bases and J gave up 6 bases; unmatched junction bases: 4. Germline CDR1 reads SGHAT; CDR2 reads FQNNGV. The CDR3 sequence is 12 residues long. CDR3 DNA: TGTGCCAGCAGCGAAGGACAGGTCGAGCAGTACTTC. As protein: CASSEGQVEQYF.

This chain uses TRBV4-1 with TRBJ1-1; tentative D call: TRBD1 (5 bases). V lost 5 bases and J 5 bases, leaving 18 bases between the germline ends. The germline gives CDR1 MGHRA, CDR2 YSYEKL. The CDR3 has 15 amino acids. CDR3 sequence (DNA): TGCGCCAGCAGCTTTCCGGGACGCGGGAGGACTGAAGCTTTCTTT. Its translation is CASSFPGRGRTEAFF.

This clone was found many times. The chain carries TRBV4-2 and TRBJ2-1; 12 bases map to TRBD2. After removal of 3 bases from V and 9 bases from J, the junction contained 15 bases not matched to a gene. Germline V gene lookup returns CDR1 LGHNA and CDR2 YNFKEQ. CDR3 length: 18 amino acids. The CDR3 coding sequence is TGTGCCAGCAGCCAGGACATTGGACTAGCGGGAAGATCAAGTGAGCAGTTCTTC. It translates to CASSQDIGLAGRSSEQFF.

CDR3 coding DNA: TGCGCCAGCAGCCACCAGGACAGGGCTGATCAGCCCCAGCATTTT. Translating it yields CASSHQDRADQPQHF. The rearrangement uses TRBV4-1 and TRBJ1-5; 8 positions match TRBD1. The CDR3 has 15 residues. The V gene end was trimmed by 3 bases and the J gene end by 5 bases; junction bases not matched to a gene: 6. The V gene's germline CDR1 is MGHRA and CDR2 YSYEKL.

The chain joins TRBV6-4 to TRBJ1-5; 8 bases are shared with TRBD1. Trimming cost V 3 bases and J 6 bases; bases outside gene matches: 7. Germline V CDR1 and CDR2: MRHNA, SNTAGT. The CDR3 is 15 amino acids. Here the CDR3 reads CASSESDRGFQPQHF. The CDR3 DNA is TGTGCCAGCAGTGAAAGTGACAGGGGATTTCAGCCCCAGCATTTT.

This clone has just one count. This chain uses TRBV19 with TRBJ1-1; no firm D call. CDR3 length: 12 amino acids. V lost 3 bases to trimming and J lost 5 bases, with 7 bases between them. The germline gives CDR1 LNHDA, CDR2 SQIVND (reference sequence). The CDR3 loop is CASSIEGTEAFF. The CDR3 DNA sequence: TGTGCCAGTAGTATTGAGGGAACTGAAGCTTTCTTT.

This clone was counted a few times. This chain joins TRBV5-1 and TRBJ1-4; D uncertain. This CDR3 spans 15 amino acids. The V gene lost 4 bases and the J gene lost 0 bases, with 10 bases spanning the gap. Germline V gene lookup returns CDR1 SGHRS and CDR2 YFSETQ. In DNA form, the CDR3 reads TGCGCCAGCAGCACTAACGGTGCAACTAATGAAAAACTGTTTTTT. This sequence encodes CASSTNGATNEKLFF.

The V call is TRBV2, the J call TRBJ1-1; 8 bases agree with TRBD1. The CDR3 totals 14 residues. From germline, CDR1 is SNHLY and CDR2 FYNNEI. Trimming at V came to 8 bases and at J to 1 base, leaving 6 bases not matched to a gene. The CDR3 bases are TGTGCCAGCCTCCGAGGACAGGGGAACACTGAAGCTTTCTTT. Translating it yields CASLRGQGNTEAFF.

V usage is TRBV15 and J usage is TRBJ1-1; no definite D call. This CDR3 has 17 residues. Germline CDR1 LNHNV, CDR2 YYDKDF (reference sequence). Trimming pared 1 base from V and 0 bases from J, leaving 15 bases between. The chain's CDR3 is CATSRAVYEGMNTEAFF. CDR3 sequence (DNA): TGTGCCACCAGCAGAGCTGTATATGAGGGAATGAACACTGAAGCTTTCTTT. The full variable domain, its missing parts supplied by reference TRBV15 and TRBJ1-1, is DAMVIQNPRYQVTQFGKPVTLSCSQTLNHNVMYWYQQKSSQAPKLLFHYYDKDFNNEADTPDNFQSRRPNTSFCFLDIRSPGLGDTAMYLCATSRAVYEGMNTEAFFGQGTRLTVV.

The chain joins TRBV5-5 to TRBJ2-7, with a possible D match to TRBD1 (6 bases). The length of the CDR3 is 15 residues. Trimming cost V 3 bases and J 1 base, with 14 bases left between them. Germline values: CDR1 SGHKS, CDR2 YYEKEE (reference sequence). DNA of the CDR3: TGTGCCAGCAGCTCCCGGGACACCTTATCCTACGAGCAGTACTTC. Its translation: CASSSRDTLSYEQYF. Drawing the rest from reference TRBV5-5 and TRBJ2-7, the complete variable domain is DAGVTQSPTHLIKTRGQQVTLRCSPISGHKSVSWYQQVLGQGPQFIFQYYEKEERGRGNFPDRFSARQFPNYSSELNVNALLLGDSALYLCASSSRDTLSYEQYFGPGTRLTVT.

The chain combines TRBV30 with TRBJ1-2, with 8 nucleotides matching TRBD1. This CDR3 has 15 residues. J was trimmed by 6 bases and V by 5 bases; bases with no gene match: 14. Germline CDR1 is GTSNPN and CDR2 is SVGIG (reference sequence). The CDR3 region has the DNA TGTGCCTGGCACTCCGGACAGGGCTGGAGGAATGGCTACACCTTC. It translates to CAWHSGQGWRNGYTF.

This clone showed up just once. CDR3 DNA: TGTGCCAGCAGGCCAGGGGGAGGTCGGGGGAACACTGAAGCTTTCTTT. This gives the protein CASRPGGGRGNTEAFF. The rearrangement uses TRBV6-6 and TRBJ1-1; TRBD1 matches at 7 bases. V lost 6 bases, J lost 1 base, and 11 bases stayed unmatched. Looked up from germline, CDR1 is MNHNY and CDR2 is SVGAGI (reference sequence). The CDR3 spans 16 residues.

In DNA, the CDR3 is TGTGCCAGCAGCTTCGAGGGGGGGCCATATGAGCAGTTCTTC. The encoded protein is CASSFEGGPYEQFF. J is TRBJ2-1 and V is TRBV7-9; tentative D call: TRBD2 (7 bases). Trimming stripped 3 bases from V and 8 bases from J, with 14 bases between. The length of the CDR3 is 14 residues. Germline values: CDR1 SEHNR, CDR2 FQNEAQ (reference sequence).

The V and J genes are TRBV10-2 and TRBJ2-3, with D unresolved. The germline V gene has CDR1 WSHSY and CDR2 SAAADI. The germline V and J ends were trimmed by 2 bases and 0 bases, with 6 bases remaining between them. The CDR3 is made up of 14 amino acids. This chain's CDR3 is CASSEGFSTDTQYF. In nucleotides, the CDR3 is TGCGCCAGCAGTGAGGGCTTTAGCACAGATACGCAGTATTTT.

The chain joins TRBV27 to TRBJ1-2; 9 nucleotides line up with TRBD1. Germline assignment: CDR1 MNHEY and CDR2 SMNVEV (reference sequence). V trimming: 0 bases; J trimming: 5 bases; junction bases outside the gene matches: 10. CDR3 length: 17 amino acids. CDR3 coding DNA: TGTGCCAGCAGTTTATCAATCCAACAGGGGGCAGGGTATGGCTACACCTTC. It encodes CASSLSIQQGAGYGYTF.

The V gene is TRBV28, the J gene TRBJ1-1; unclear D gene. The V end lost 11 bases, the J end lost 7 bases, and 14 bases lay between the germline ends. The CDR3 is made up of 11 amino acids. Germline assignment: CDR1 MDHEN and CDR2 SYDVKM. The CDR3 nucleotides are TGTGCCGCGGTGGAGTTAGGTGAAGCTTTCTTT. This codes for CAAVELGEAFF.

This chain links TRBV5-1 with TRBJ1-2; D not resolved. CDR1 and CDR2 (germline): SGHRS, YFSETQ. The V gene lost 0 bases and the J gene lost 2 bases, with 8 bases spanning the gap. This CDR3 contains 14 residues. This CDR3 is CASSLAAENYGYTF. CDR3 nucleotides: TGCGCCAGCAGCTTGGCGGCGGAGAACTATGGCTACACCTTC.

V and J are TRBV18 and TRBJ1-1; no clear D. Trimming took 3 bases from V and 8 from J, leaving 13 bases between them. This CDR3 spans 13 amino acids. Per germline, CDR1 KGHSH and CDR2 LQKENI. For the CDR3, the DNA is TGTGCCAGCTCACCGCCGTCCATAGCGGAAGCTTTCTTT. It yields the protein CASSPPSIAEAFF. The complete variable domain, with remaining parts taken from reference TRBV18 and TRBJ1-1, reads NAGVMQNPRHLVRRRGQEARLRCSPMKGHSHVYWYRQLPEEGLKFMVYLQKENIIDESGMPKERFSAEFPKEGPSILRIQQVVRGDSAAYFCASSPPSIAEAFFGQGTRLTVV.

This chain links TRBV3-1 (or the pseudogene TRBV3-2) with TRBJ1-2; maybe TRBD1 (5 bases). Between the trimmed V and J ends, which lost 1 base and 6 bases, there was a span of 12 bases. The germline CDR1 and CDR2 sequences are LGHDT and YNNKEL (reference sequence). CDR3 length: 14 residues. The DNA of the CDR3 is TGTGCCAGCAGCCAAGTTCTGGGGCGGAATGGCTACACCTTC. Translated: CASSQVLGRNGYTF.

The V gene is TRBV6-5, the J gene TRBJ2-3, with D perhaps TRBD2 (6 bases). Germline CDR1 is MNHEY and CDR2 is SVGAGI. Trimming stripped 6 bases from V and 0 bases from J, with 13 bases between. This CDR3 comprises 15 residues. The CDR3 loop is CASSWRSGSTDTQYF. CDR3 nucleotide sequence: TGTGCCAGCAGCTGGAGGAGCGGGAGCACAGATACGCAGTATTTT.

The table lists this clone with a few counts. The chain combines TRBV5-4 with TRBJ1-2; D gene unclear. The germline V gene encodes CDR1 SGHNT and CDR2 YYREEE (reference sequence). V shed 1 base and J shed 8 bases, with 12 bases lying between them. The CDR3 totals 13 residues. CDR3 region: CASSLSRHPGYTF. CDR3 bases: TGTGCCAGCAGCTTGAGTCGACACCCCGGCTACACCTTC.

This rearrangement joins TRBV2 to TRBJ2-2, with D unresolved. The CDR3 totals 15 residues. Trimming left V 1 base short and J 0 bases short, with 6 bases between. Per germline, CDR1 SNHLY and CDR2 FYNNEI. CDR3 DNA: TGTGCCAGCAGTGAAGGGCGGACGAACACCGGGGAGCTGTTTTTT. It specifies CASSEGRTNTGELFF.

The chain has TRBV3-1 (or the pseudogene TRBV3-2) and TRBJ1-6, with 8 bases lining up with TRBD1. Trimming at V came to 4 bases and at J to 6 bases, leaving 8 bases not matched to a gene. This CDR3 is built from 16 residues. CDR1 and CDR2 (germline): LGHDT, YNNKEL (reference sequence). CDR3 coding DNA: TGTGCCAGCAGCCGGGACGACGGGACAGGTAATTCACCCCTCCACTTT. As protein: CASSRDDGTGNSPLHF.

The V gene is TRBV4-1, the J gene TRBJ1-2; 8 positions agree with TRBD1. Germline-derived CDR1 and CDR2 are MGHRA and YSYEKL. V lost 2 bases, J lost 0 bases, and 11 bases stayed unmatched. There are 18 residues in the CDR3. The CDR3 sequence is CASSQLDRGQDPNYGYTF. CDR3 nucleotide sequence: TGCGCCAGCAGCCAACTAGACAGGGGACAAGACCCTAACTATGGCTACACCTTC.

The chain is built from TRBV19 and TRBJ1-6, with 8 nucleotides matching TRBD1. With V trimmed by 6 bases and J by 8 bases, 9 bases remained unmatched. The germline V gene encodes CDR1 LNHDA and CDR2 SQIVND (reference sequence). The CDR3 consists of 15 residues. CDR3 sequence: CASRPRTGFDSPLHF. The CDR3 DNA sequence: TGTGCCAGTAGGCCCAGGACAGGGTTTGATTCACCCCTCCACTTT. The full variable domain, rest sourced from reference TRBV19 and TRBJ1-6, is DGGITQSPKYLFRKEGQNVTLSCEQNLNHDAMYWYRQDPGQGLRLIYYSQIVNDFQKGDIAEGYSVSREKKESFPLTVTSAQKNPTAFYLCASRPRTGFDSPLHFGNGTRLTVT.